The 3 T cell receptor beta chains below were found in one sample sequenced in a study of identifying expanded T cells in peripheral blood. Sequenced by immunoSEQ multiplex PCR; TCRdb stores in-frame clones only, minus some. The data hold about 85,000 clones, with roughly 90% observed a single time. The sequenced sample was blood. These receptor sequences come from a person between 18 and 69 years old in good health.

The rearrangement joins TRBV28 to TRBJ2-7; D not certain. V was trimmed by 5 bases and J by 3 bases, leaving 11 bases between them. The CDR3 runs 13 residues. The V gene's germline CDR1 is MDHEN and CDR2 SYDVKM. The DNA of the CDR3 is TGTGCCAGCAGTCTAGAAGGATTCTACGAGCAGTACTTC. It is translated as CASSLEGFYEQYF.

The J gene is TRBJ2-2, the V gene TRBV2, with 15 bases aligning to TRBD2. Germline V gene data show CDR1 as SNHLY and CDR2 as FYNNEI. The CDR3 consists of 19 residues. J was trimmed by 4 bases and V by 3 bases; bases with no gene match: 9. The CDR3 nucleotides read TGTGCCAGCAGTGAGTCGGGACTAGCGGGAGGTGTTACCACCGGGGAGCTGTTTTTT. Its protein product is CASSESGLAGGVTTGELFF.

Here the CDR3 reads CASSLASRLAGHNEQFF. CDR3 bases: TGTGCCAGCAGCTTAGCGAGCCGACTAGCGGGGCACAATGAGCAGTTCTTC. The chain links TRBV7-9 to TRBJ2-1; 11 nucleotides match TRBD2. After removal of 0 bases from V and 5 bases from J, the junction contained 6 bases not matched to a gene. CDR3 length: 17 amino acids. Germline assignment: CDR1 SEHNR and CDR2 FQNEAQ (reference sequence).